The rows below give T cell receptor beta chains drawn from one sample of a study of shared clonotypes between healthy human individuals. TCRdb's table, derived via immunoSEQ multiplex PCR, lists solely in-frame clones and lacks some. The sample contains roughly 1.5 million clones, about 98% of which appear only once. The material sequenced was naive CD4+ T cells sorted from blood. The receptors originated from a man aged 25-45 years in good health. Each CDR3 is given with its conserved first and last residue. Fields, in order: D gene, V gene, J gene, clone size, CDR3 protein, CDR3 DNA. A D gene is named only where the DNA matches it firmly. Not every row has a clone size; where given, it reads once, few, many or a size class.

>NA|TRBV25-1|TRBJ2-4|NA
CASSDRWMRNIQYF
TGTGCCAGCAGTGACAGGTGGATGAGGAACATTCAGTACTTC
>NA|TRBV27|TRBJ2-2|NA
CASRSTRDGFPNTGELFF
TGTGCCAGCAGGTCAACTAGAGACGGTTTCCCGAACACCGGGGAGCTGTTTTTT
>NA|TRBV5-5|TRBJ2-1|NA
CASSPSYNEQFF
TGTGCCAGCAGCCCCAGCTACAATGAGCAGTTCTTC
>NA|TRBV18|TRBJ1-4|NA
CASSPGVNEKLFF
TGTGCCAGCTCACCGGGAGTGAATGAAAAACTGTTTTTT
>NA|TRBV18|TRBJ1-1|NA
CASSSQSFSEAFF
TGTGCCAGCTCATCTCAGTCGTTTTCAGAAGCTTTCTTT
>TRBD1|TRBV7-2|TRBJ2-5|NA
CASSRDSQETQYF
TGTGCCAGCAGCCGGGACAGCCAAGAGACCCAGTACTTC
>NA|TRBV18|TRBJ2-7|once
CASSQGPAGFYEQYF
TGTGCCAGCTCTCAAGGGCCAGCTGGTTTTTACGAGCAGTACTTC
>NA|TRBV9|TRBJ1-4|NA
CASSPTGTTEKLFF
TGTGCCAGCAGCCCTACCGGGACGACGGAAAAACTGTTTTTT
>TRBD2|TRBV7-9|TRBJ2-7|once
CASSSPPGGGSSYEQYF
TGTGCCAGCAGCTCACCCCCGGGCGGGGGGAGCTCCTACGAGCAGTACTTC
>TRBD1|TRBV18|TRBJ2-2|once
CASGPGQGTGELFF
TGTGCCAGCGGTCCGGGACAGGGGACCGGGGAGCTGTTTTTT
>NA|TRBV21-1|TRBJ2-5|NA
CATSDRAQETQYF
TGTGCCACCTCCGACAGGGCCCAAGAGACCCAGTACTTC
>TRBD2|TRBV28|TRBJ2-7|NA
CASSPLGTIGSHEQYF
TGTGCCAGCAGTCCTTTAGGGACTATAGGCTCTCACGAGCAGTACTTC
>NA|TRBV28|TRBJ2-7|NA
CASSLVLYPYEQYF
TGTGCCAGCAGTTTGGTCCTTTATCCCTACGAGCAGTACTTC
>NA|TRBV29-1|TRBJ1-4|NA
CSPEGRVGEKLFF
TGCAGCCCTGAGGGCAGGGTGGGTGAAAAACTGTTTTTT
>TRBD2|TRBV28|TRBJ2-7|NA
CASRGREGKYEQYF
TGTGCCAGCAGAGGGCGGGAGGGAAAGTACGAGCAGTACTTC
>NA|TRBV15|TRBJ2-1|NA
CATSRDLAVSYNEQFF
TGTGCCACCAGCAGAGATCTCGCGGTTTCCTACAATGAGCAGTTCTTC
>NA|TRBV28|TRBJ2-1|NA
CASRGFSYNEQFF
TGTGCCAGCAGAGGTTTCTCCTACAATGAGCAGTTCTTC
>NA|TRBV21-1|TRBJ2-1|once
CASSEGGGGDEQFF
TGTGCCAGCAGCGAGGGGGGAGGAGGCGATGAGCAGTTCTTC
>NA|TRBV20-1|TRBJ2-5|NA
CSATGLETQYF
TGCAGTGCTACCGGGTTAGAGACCCAGTACTTC
>TRBD2|TRBV10-2|TRBJ2-2|NA
CASSESGLAGGWNTGELFF
TGCGCCAGCAGTGAGTCGGGACTAGCGGGAGGGTGGAACACCGGGGAGCTGTTTTTT
>NA|TRBV11-3|TRBJ2-1|NA
CASSLQGYNEQFF
TGTGCCAGCAGCTTACAGGGGTACAATGAGCAGTTCTTC
>TRBD1|TRBV6-1|TRBJ2-7|NA
CASSARGTGGASYEQYF
TGTGCCAGCAGTGCTCGCGGGACAGGGGGCGCTTCCTACGAGCAGTACTTC
>TRBD1|TRBV7-2|TRBJ1-1|NA
CASSPTRTGLSEAFF
TGTGCCAGCAGCCCAACAAGGACAGGGTTGTCTGAAGCTTTCTTT
>TRBD2|TRBV4-3|TRBJ2-7|once
CASSQESSGSYEQYF
TGCGCCAGCAGCCAAGAGTCTAGCGGGAGTTACGAGCAGTACTTC
>NA|TRBV5-4|TRBJ1-1|NA
CASSLGGAMAEAFF
TGTGCCAGCAGCTTGGGTGGCGCGATGGCTGAAGCTTTCTTT
>NA|TRBV7-9|TRBJ1-1|NA
CASSRPGYTTEAFF
TGTGCCAGCAGCCGTCCCGGGTATACGACTGAAGCTTTCTTT
>NA|TRBV5-8|TRBJ2-1|NA
CASSLSHEQFF
TGTGCCAGCAGCTTGTCGCATGAGCAGTTCTTC
>NA|TRBV27|TRBJ1-5|NA
CASSFWPVGGDQPQHF
TGTGCCAGCAGTTTTTGGCCCGTGGGGGGAGATCAGCCCCAGCATTTT
>NA|TRBV11-2|TRBJ2-5|once
CASSLLLQETQYF
TGTGCCAGCAGCTTACTGCTCCAAGAGACCCAGTACTTC
>TRBD1|TRBV5-6|TRBJ1-5|NA
CASSATQGFNQPQHF
TGTGCCAGCAGCGCCACACAGGGGTTCAATCAGCCCCAGCATTTT
>NA|TRBV10-2|TRBJ1-2|NA
CASARPQGANYGYTF
TGCGCCAGCGCCAGACCACAGGGAGCTAACTATGGCTACACCTTC
>NA|TRBV23-1|TRBJ2-7|NA
CASSRRDEQYF
TGCGCCAGCAGTCGAAGGGACGAGCAGTACTTC
>NA|TRBV6-5|TRBJ2-2|NA
CASSPGGGITGELFF
TGTGCCAGCAGCCCAGGAGGGGGAATAACCGGGGAGCTGTTTTTT
>NA|TRBV19|TRBJ2-2|NA
CASSIGPTGTGELFF
TGTGCCAGTAGTATCGGACCCACGGGGACCGGGGAGCTGTTTTTT
>NA|TRBV2|TRBJ2-1|NA
CASSDPPGVDEQFF
TGTGCCAGCAGTGACCCGCCAGGAGTGGATGAGCAGTTCTTC
>NA|TRBV5-1|TRBJ2-7|NA
CASSLAEFFEQYF
TGCGCCAGCAGCTTGGCCGAGTTCTTCGAGCAGTACTTC
>TRBD1|TRBV5-1|TRBJ2-7|NA
CASSLDRTGFRYEQYF
TGCGCCAGCAGCTTGGACCGGACAGGGTTCCGGTACGAGCAGTACTTC